The rows below give T cell receptor beta chains drawn from one sample of a study of blood T cell repertoires in COVID-19. Some clones are missing from TCRdb's copy, which holds only in-frame ones; the method was immunoSEQ multiplex PCR. The sample carries 210,000 or so clones, 75% to 85% recorded once. Sequencing input: peripheral blood. The receptors stem from a woman between 25 and 40 years old with COVID-19, enrolled during active disease. CDR3s leave out the opening cysteine and the closing phenylalanine or tryptophan.

j_gene,v_gene,CDR3aa
TRBJ1-2,TRBV4-3,ASSQDIWTGGLWGYT
TRBJ2-3,TRBV5-6,ASRPTGAGTDTQY
TRBJ1-1,TRBV28,ASSLYRGATEAF
TRBJ2-7,TRBV7-9,ASSSEEPGQGAYEQY
TRBJ1-2,TRBV19,ASSSTGYDYGYT
TRBJ2-1,TRBV5-1,ASSLNGAGDEQF
TRBJ1-1,TRBV10-1,ASSDNRAYAEAF
TRBJ1-3,TRBV19,ASSTLDRGSGNTIY
TRBJ1-1,TRBV20-1,SASTGKGNTEAF
TRBJ2-1,TRBV5-4,ASSPLGGYNEQF
TRBJ1-2,TRBV5-6,ASSFQAGRSSGYT
TRBJ2-1,TRBV7-9,ASSSTFDRAGYNEQF
TRBJ1-2,TRBV6-2/TRBV6-3,ASSLQTNYGYT
TRBJ1-1,TRBV4-1,ASSQGGWDIEAF